The 18 T cell receptor beta chains below were found in one sample sequenced in a study of Ad26.COV2.S vaccination and SARS-CoV-2 variants. Assay: immunoSEQ multiplex PCR; the TCRdb copy retains only in-frame clones and omits some. This repertoire shows some 480,000 clones, roughly 85% found once; its top ten account for over 10%. Treatment of the sample: 15 to 20 received Ad26.COV2.S at low or high dose, single or two shots; several received placebo; per-sample allocation not given. Samples analyzed were those drawn on day 63 after the first vaccine or placebo injection. Material: peripheral blood, obtained in a trial of Ad26.COV2.S vaccine versus placebo. All receptors come from a person between 18 and 65 years old who received the Ad26.COV2.S COVID-19 vaccine or a placebo.

The V gene is TRBV27, the J gene TRBJ1-1; D is ambiguous. This CDR3 contains 18 residues. V was trimmed by 0 bases and J by 4 bases, leaving 21 bases between them. Germline CDR1 MNHEY, CDR2 SMNVEV (reference sequence). The CDR3: CASSLSAAFRAVGTEAFF. CDR3 coding DNA: TGTGCCAGCAGTTTATCGGCCGCTTTTCGTGCAGTCGGCACTGAAGCTTTCTTT.

The chain joins TRBV11-2 to TRBJ1-1; TRBD1 might be the D (6 bases). CDR1 is SGHAT and CDR2 is FQNNGV in the germline V gene. The CDR3 contains 16 residues. V lost 5 bases to trimming and J lost 1 base, with 17 bases between them. This CDR3 reads CASSQGYRAWNTEAFF. The CDR3 bases are TGTGCCAGCAGCCAAGGGTACAGGGCTTGGAACACTGAAGCTTTCTTT.

CDR3 protein: CASSFPPSKREAFF. The CDR3 DNA is TGTGCCAGCAGTTTCCCGCCCTCAAAGCGAGAAGCTTTCTTT. J is TRBJ1-1 and V is TRBV6-5; no clear D gene. The V gene lost 4 bases and the J gene lost 8 bases, with 17 bases spanning the gap. This CDR3 region has 14 residues. In germline, CDR1 is MNHEY, CDR2 SVGAGI.

The J gene is TRBJ2-5, the V gene TRBV27, with 10 bases lining up with TRBD1. The V and J ends lost 6 bases and 3 bases, in that order; junction bases with no gene match: 13. The CDR3 runs 17 residues. Looked up from germline, CDR1 is MNHEY and CDR2 is SMNVEV (reference sequence). CDR3 amino acids: CASRTDRDRGFKETQYF. The DNA of the CDR3 is TGTGCCAGCAGAACCGACAGGGACAGGGGATTCAAAGAGACCCAGTACTTC.

This chain uses TRBV7-8 with TRBJ1-2; TRBD1 is a possible D gene (5 bases). The CDR3 loop spans 15 amino acids. The germline V gene encodes CDR1 SGHVS and CDR2 FQNEAQ. The V gene lost 5 bases and the J gene lost 3 bases, with 16 bases spanning the gap. CDR3 amino acids: CASSRGDSAHYGYTF. The CDR3, as DNA: TGTGCCAGCAGCCGGGGCGACTCCGCGCACTATGGCTACACCTTC.

About this clone: A read error may produce the germline difference seen at one junction end. The chain uses TRBV14 and TRBJ2-1, with D hard to call. This CDR3 is built from 12 residues. CDR1 SGHDN and CDR2 FVKESK come from the germline V gene. The CDR3 sequence: CASSHVVAPLLF. CDR3 coding DNA: TGTGCCAGCAGCCATGTTGTAGCTCCACTACTCTTC.

The rearrangement joins TRBV6-6 to TRBJ1-3; the match to TRBD1 covers 7 bases. V dropped 10 bases and J dropped 3; count of bases not matched to a gene: 3. From germline, CDR1 is MNHNY and CDR2 SVGAGI (reference sequence). The CDR3 totals 12 residues. The CDR3 region has the DNA TGTGCCACCCGGGACAGTGGAAACACCATATATTTT. This translates into CATRDSGNTIYF.

The chain employs TRBV30 and TRBJ1-3; D is uncertain. The germline CDR1 and CDR2 sequences are GTSNPN and SVGIG (reference sequence). Trimming pared 5 bases from V and 2 bases from J, leaving 4 bases between. This CDR3 comprises 11 residues. CDR3 sequence: CAWPAGNTIYF. The DNA for the CDR3 is TGTGCCTGGCCCGCTGGAAACACCATATATTTT.

V usage is TRBV11-2 and J usage is TRBJ2-3, with D perhaps TRBD1 or TRBD2 (5 bases each). Trimming pared 5 bases from V and 9 bases from J, leaving 21 bases between. CDR1 SGHAT and CDR2 FQNNGV come from the germline V gene. This CDR3 contains 15 residues. For the CDR3, the DNA is TGTGCCAGCAGCAATAGGGGAGCCCAGACGGGGACGCAGTATTTT. Protein product: CASSNRGAQTGTQYF.

This clone was recorded once. The V gene is TRBV7-6, the J gene TRBJ1-1; no firm D call. CDR3 length: 15 amino acids. The V end lost 5 bases, the J end lost 7 bases, and 20 bases lay between the germline ends. Per germline, CDR1 SGHVS and CDR2 FNYEAQ. This CDR3 reads CASSQNRIGGGEAFF. The CDR3 DNA reads as TGTGCCAGCAGCCAAAACCGAATCGGAGGCGGTGAAGCTTTCTTT.

The chain employs TRBV10-2 and TRBJ1-1; TRBD1 is a possible D gene (5 bases). The germline V and J ends were trimmed by 0 bases and 1 base, with 6 bases remaining between them. This CDR3 spans 14 amino acids. The germline CDR1 and CDR2 sequences are WSHSY and SAAADI. The CDR3 DNA reads TGCGCCAGCAGTGAGTCGGGACCGAACACTGAAGCTTTCTTT. Its protein product is CASSESGPNTEAFF.

The rearrangement joins TRBV5-1 to TRBJ2-7; tentatively, D is TRBD2 (5 bases). V was pared by 4 bases and J by 3 bases, with 14 bases between. CDR3 length: 14 amino acids. CDR1 and CDR2 (germline): SGHRS, YFSETQ. CDR3 nucleotide sequence: TGCGCCAGCAGCCCTCCGGGGTCCCACTACGAGCAGTACTTC. Translation: CASSPPGSHYEQYF.

The chain combines TRBV6-6 with TRBJ2-7; D possibly uses TRBD1 or TRBD2 (5 bases each). The CDR3 length is 16 residues. The germline gives CDR1 MNHNY, CDR2 SVGAGI (reference sequence). Trimming pared 5 bases from V and 2 bases from J, leaving 19 bases between. The CDR3 DNA is TGTGCCAGCAGTCACCTGGGGACCCCGACCACCTACGAGCAGTACTTC. Its translation is CASSHLGTPTTYEQYF.

The chain couples TRBV6-4 to TRBJ2-6; either TRBD1 or TRBD2 may fit D (6 bases each). This CDR3 has 14 amino acids. Per germline, CDR1 MRHNA and CDR2 SNTAGT. V lost 9 bases, J lost 2 bases, and 11 bases lay in between. The CDR3 DNA reads as TGTGCCAGGGGGGGACAAGCTGGGGCCAACGTCCTGACTTTC. It codes for CARGGQAGANVLTF.

The chain employs TRBV6-5 and TRBJ2-7, with D possibly being TRBD1 or TRBD2 (5 bases each). Germline V gene lookup returns CDR1 MNHEY and CDR2 SVGAGI. This CDR3 region has 16 residues. The V end lost 2 bases, the J end lost 2 bases, and 16 bases lay between the germline ends. CDR3 nucleotide sequence: TGTGCCAGCAGTTACATCCAGGCAGGGAGCACCTACGAGCAGTACTTC. Protein sequence: CASSYIQAGSTYEQYF.

CDR3 sequence reads: CATSRDSEDGYTF. As DNA, the CDR3 is TGTGCCACCAGCAGAGATAGTGAAGATGGCTACACCTTC. The chain has TRBV15 and TRBJ1-2; D is uncertain. The CDR3 has 13 amino acids. Germline V gene data show CDR1 as LNHNV and CDR2 as YYDKDF (reference sequence). V was cut by 0 bases and J by 6 bases, with 8 bases left in between.

This chain uses TRBV24-1 with TRBJ2-2; TRBD1 or TRBD2 may be the D gene (6 bases each). The V end lost 6 bases, the J end lost 4 bases, and 17 bases lay between the germline ends. Germline V lookup: CDR1 KGHDR, CDR2 SFDVKD. This CDR3 region has 16 residues. This chain's CDR3 is CATSTQGGSSTGELFF. The CDR3 coding sequence is TGTGCCACCAGTACACAGGGAGGTAGTTCCACCGGGGAGCTGTTTTTT.

The V and J genes are TRBV5-4 and TRBJ2-3, with D perhaps TRBD1 or TRBD2 (5 bases each). The CDR3 spans 14 residues. Germline V gene lookup returns CDR1 SGHNT and CDR2 YYREEE (reference sequence). V was pared by 4 bases and J by 5 bases, with 14 bases between. The DNA for the CDR3 is TGTGCCAGCAGCGCCGGGACGATAGTAGATACGCAGTATTTT. Residues: CASSAGTIVDTQYF.